One sample yielded the 16 T cell receptor beta chains listed below, sequenced in a study of regulatory T cells in long-lasting Graves disease. The sample's time point: newly diagnosed GD, antithyroid drugs for less than 3 months. Following extraction of RNA from PBMCs, that RNA was used to make the TCR library. The TCR beta library used iRepertoire HTBI primers with Arm-PCR amplification of CDR3. TCRdb re-called the multiplex PCR reads through MiXCR, storing one row per CDR3 protein. The sample lists some 220,000 distinct CDR3 sequences, roughly a fifth occurring once. This same sample was also part of a study on T cells in Graves' hyperthyroidism and ophthalmopathy.

Sequencing used peripheral blood mononuclear cells (PBMCs), obtained at new diagnosis, from a patient treated with antithyroid drugs. The receptors were gathered from a woman younger than 45 with Graves disease.

This chain connects TRBV3-1 to TRBJ2-5; D might be TRBD2 (6 bases). Trimming left V 0 bases short and J 5 bases short, with 19 bases between. Germline CDR1 is LGHDT and CDR2 is YNNKEL (reference sequence). The CDR3 runs to 17 residues. CDR3 amino acids: CASSQDMAGLRRETQYF. In DNA form, the CDR3 reads TGTGCCAGCAGCCAAGATATGGCGGGACTCCGACGGGAGACCCAGTACTTC.

The V gene is TRBV20-1, the J gene TRBJ1-2, with 8 bases fitting TRBD1. CDR1 DFQATT and CDR2 SNEGSKA come from the germline V gene (reference sequence). The CDR3 extends over 13 amino acids. V gave up 5 bases and J gave up 4 bases; unmatched junction bases: 6. The CDR3 here is CSAFSTGGYGYTF. The CDR3 DNA follows: TGCAGTGCTTTCTCCACAGGGGGCTATGGCTACACCTTC.

This clonotype was counted a few times. The gene calls are TRBV6-4 and TRBJ2-2; the D call may be TRBD1 or TRBD2 (5 bases each). Germline CDR1 and CDR2: MRHNA and SNTAGT. The V end was cut by 7 bases, the J end by 7 bases, with 13 bases between. This CDR3 is 13 amino acids long. The CDR3 region has the DNA TGTGCCAGCACCGAGAGGGGTGGCGGGGAGCTGTTTTTT. Protein sequence: CASTERGGGELFF.

In this sample, this clonotype turned up many times. The rearrangement joins TRBV28 to TRBJ1-5; no firm D call. The germline CDR1 and CDR2 sequences are MDHEN and SYDVKM. CDR3 length: 19 amino acids. Trimming took 5 bases from V and 0 from J, leaving 23 bases between them. The CDR3 DNA is TGTGCCAGCAGTACACGCCCCGCGGACGTTTTCTATAGCAATCAGCCCCAGCATTTT. It codes for CASSTRPADVFYSNQPQHF.

This clonotype has ten or more counts. V is TRBV20-1 and J is TRBJ1-1, with D perhaps matching TRBD1 (5 bases). V lost 3 bases and J lost 6, with 14 bases in between. This CDR3 comprises 13 residues. In germline, CDR1 is DFQATT, CDR2 SNEGSKA (reference sequence). CDR3 loop: CSARGGDGAEAFF. For the CDR3, the DNA is TGCAGTGCTAGGGGGGGGGACGGCGCTGAAGCTTTCTTT.

This clonotype was detected many times. This chain joins TRBV20-1 and TRBJ1-5, with D perhaps matching TRBD1 (5 bases). The CDR3 extends over 12 amino acids. The V gene's germline CDR1 is DFQATT and CDR2 SNEGSKA (reference sequence). With 1 base removed from V and 10 bases from J, the gap between germline ends came to 11 bases. CDR3: CSARGQGGPQHF. Written as DNA, the CDR3 is TGCAGTGCTAGAGGTCAGGGAGGACCCCAGCATTTT.

The rearrangement uses TRBV9 and TRBJ1-6; D not certain. This CDR3 has 17 residues. V shed 1 base and J shed 5 bases, with 16 bases lying between them. The V gene's germline CDR1 is SGDLS and CDR2 YYNGEE. CDR3 sequence: CASSVSGDLTNNSPLHF. For the CDR3, the DNA is TGTGCCAGCAGCGTATCCGGGGATTTAACGAATAATTCACCCCTCCACTTT.

This clonotype was recorded many times. The chain recombines TRBV20-1 with TRBJ2-2, with a weak D call TRBD2 (6 bases). V was shortened by 0 bases and J by 4 bases, with 15 bases between the two germline ends. The CDR3 extends over 16 amino acids. The germline CDR1 and CDR2 sequences are DFQATT and SNEGSKA (reference sequence). The CDR3 is CSARDPRGGVTGELFF. As DNA, the CDR3 is TGCAGTGCTAGAGATCCGCGGGGAGGAGTCACCGGGGAGCTGTTTTTT.

This clonotype has a count of ten or more. The chain recombines TRBV7-8 with TRBJ2-1; D is unresolved. CDR3 length: 16 amino acids. Trimming stripped 2 bases from V and 0 bases from J, with 11 bases between. CDR1 and CDR2 from the germline V gene are SGHVS and FQNEAQ. The CDR3 loop reads CASSLKLASSYNEQFF. The CDR3 coding sequence is TGTGCCAGCAGCTTAAAGCTCGCCAGCTCCTACAATGAGCAGTTCTTC.

This clonotype was counted at least ten times. The genes are TRBV27 and TRBJ2-1; 10 bases match TRBD1. The germline V gene has CDR1 MNHEY and CDR2 SMNVEV (reference sequence). CDR3 length equals 15 residues. The ends lost 5 bases at V and 5 bases at J; junction bases unmatched: 6. In DNA form, the CDR3 reads TGTGCCAGCAGTAAGGGACAGGGGATAGACAATGAGCAGTTCTTC. As protein: CASSKGQGIDNEQFF.

This clonotype was counted many times. The V and J genes are TRBV6-1 and TRBJ2-2; the match to TRBD1 covers 7 bases. The CDR3 covers 16 residues. The J segment lost 4 bases and the V segment lost 5 bases, leaving 10 bases of the junction unmatched. Looked up from germline, CDR1 is MNHNS and CDR2 is SASEGT. Here the CDR3 DNA reads TGTGCCAGCAGTCCGAAAGGGGGCTGGGGCACCGGGGAGCTGTTTTTT. It specifies CASSPKGGWGTGELFF.

Comment on this clonotype: This sequence is one base from a far larger clone and is likely a read error. The rearrangement links TRBV10-3 to TRBJ2-7, with D perhaps being TRBD1 or TRBD2 (5 bases each). Trimming stripped 5 bases from V and 6 bases from J, with 23 bases between. This CDR3 region has 16 residues. Germline loops: CDR1 ENHRY, CDR2 SYGVKD. The DNA for the CDR3 is TGTGCCATCAGTTTAACACGCTCAGGGACGGCTTTCGAGCAGTACTTC. Translating gives CAISLTRSGTAFEQYF.

This clonotype showed up many times. The chain joins TRBV7-3 to TRBJ1-2; 7 nucleotides line up with TRBD1. This CDR3 contains 15 residues. Germline V gene sequence: CDR1 SGHTA, CDR2 FQGTGA. The J segment lost 4 bases and the V segment lost 1 base, leaving 6 bases of the junction unmatched. The CDR3 bases are TGTGCCAGCAGCTTAAATGGGGGGACAGTCTATGGCTACACCTTC. Translated: CASSLNGGTVYGYTF.

This clonotype occurred once. Given a far larger clone just one base away, this is likely a sequencing read error. The chain carries TRBV7-2 and TRBJ2-7, with D perhaps assigned TRBD1 or TRBD2 (5 bases each). Judging by the DNA end, TRBJ2-5 fits better; the J call may be wrong. There are 16 residues in the CDR3. Germline CDR1 reads SGHTA; CDR2 reads FQGNSA. The chain's CDR3 is CSSSPQGAVERETQYF. The CDR3 coding sequence is TGTTCCAGCAGCCCCCAGGGAGCGGTGGAGAGAGAGACCCAGTACTTC.

This clonotype was observed many times. The V and J genes are TRBV20-1 and TRBJ1-5; the D gene is possibly TRBD1 (5 bases). CDR3 length: 15 residues. The germline gives CDR1 DFQATT, CDR2 SNEGSKA (reference sequence). V gave up 3 bases and J gave up 2 bases, with 14 bases separating them. CDR3: CSARTGGSGNQPQHF. Here the CDR3 DNA reads TGCAGTGCTAGGACCGGGGGTAGCGGCAATCAGCCCCAGCATTTT.

About this clonotype: This probably arose from a read error, given a far larger clone one base away. The chain couples TRBV2 to TRBJ2-7, with 8 bases fitting TRBD2. The germline V gene encodes CDR1 SNHLY and CDR2 FYNNEI. There are 16 residues in the CDR3. The CDR3 nucleotides read TGTGCCAGCAGTGAAGCAGGAACTAGCGGTTACAATGAGCGGTTCTTC. Protein: CASSEAGTSGYNERFF.